Below, 6 T cell receptor beta chains from the same sample are listed, as sequenced in a study of regulatory and conventional T cells in breast cancer. TCRdb re-derived calls from the PCR reads in MiXCR, one entry per CDR3 protein. The data show 10,000 or so distinct CDR3 sequences, with about 35% seen just once and under 7.5% held by the top ten. Material for sequencing was conventional T cells from blood. The origin of the receptors is a male donor in good health.

In its sample, this clonotype was seen a few times. The genes are TRBV4-1 and TRBJ2-1; D may match TRBD1 or TRBD2 (5 bases each). This CDR3 has 16 residues. Germline V gives CDR1 MGHRA, CDR2 YSYEKL. V was clipped by 2 bases and J by 2 bases, with 13 bases between them. CDR3 DNA sequence: TGCGCCAGCAGCCAACCGGGACGGAAGACCTACAATGAGCAGTTCTTC. It codes for CASSQPGRKTYNEQFF.

This clonotype was seen only a few times. The DNA for the CDR3 is TGTGCCAGCAGCTATGGGGTCCGGGGACAGGGGGCAAAGGAGCAGTACTTC. This translates into CASSYGVRGQGAKEQYF. The V gene is TRBV7-2, the J gene TRBJ2-7, with 12 nucleotides matching TRBD1. CDR3 length: 17 amino acids. The germline gives CDR1 SGHTA, CDR2 FQGNSA. Germline trimming cut 4 bases from V and 7 bases from J; bases unmatched to any gene: 14.

This clonotype was seen only a few times. V is TRBV19 and J is TRBJ1-1; no clear D. V was clipped by 4 bases and J by 8 bases, with 17 bases between them. The CDR3 covers 14 residues. Germline CDR1 and CDR2: LNHDA and SQIVND (reference sequence). CDR3 sequence (DNA): TGTGCCAGTAGTACCCCCGGGCACTTGGGGGAAGCTTTCTTT. This translates into CASSTPGHLGEAFF.

This clonotype counts as medium-sized. The rearrangement joins TRBV10-3 to TRBJ2-3; 10 bases align to TRBD1. CDR1 is ENHRY and CDR2 is SYGVKD in the germline V gene. The CDR3 covers 17 residues. J lost 0 bases, V lost 8 bases, and 11 bases had no gene match. The CDR3 DNA is TGTGCCATCGGCAGTCCGACAGGGGGCCTAAGCACAGATACGCAGTATTTT. Residues: CAIGSPTGGLSTDTQYF.

This clonotype has only a few counts. The rearrangement joins TRBV7-2 to TRBJ1-2, with 9 bases identical to TRBD1. J was trimmed by 1 base and V by 1 base; bases with no gene match: 13. CDR3 length: 19 amino acids. Germline loops: CDR1 SGHTA, CDR2 FQGNSA. CDR3 nucleotide sequence: TGTGCCAGCAGCTTAGGAGTCGATCTTGGGACAGGGAGTAACTATGGCTACACCTTC. This codes for CASSLGVDLGTGSNYGYTF.

This clonotype was seen only once. The chain carries TRBV7-2 and TRBJ2-3; D may match TRBD1 or TRBD2 (5 bases each). This CDR3 has 15 amino acids. Germline values: CDR1 SGHTA, CDR2 FQGNSA. V shed 3 bases and J shed 5 bases, with 15 bases lying between them. CDR3 loop: CASSLGTLGIDTQYF. The CDR3 DNA sequence: TGTGCCAGCAGCTTGGGGACCCTCGGGATAGATACGCAGTATTTT.